This T cell receptor (beta chain) stems from a study of blood T cells in healthy people across ages. With respect to this clonotype: Its matching antigen is unknown.

The germline V gene encodes CDR1 MGHRA and CDR2 YSYEKL. This CDR3 comprises 14 residues. Through a sample-barcoded 5' primer and a J-beta primer mix, a second PCR was run for roughly 6 to 12 cycles. Tagging of each cDNA molecule was performed by a template-switch adaptor with 12 random nucleotides. Each of the samples gave a minimum of 3 million paired-end reads that contained CDR3. TCRdb re-called the 5' RACE reads with MiXCR, one entry per CDR3 protein. The sample holds 600,000 to 900,000 distinct CDR3 sequences, around a quarter seen once. Each sample gave at least 7 million isolated PBMCs. General study findings and limits: Older individuals had lower TCR beta diversity per million T cells (the decline was roughly linear).

The data also belong to a second study, concerning T cells of mothers and their children.

Sequencing was carried out using blood. The TCR sequence derives from a boy between 10 and 17 years old in good health. The genes are TRBV4-1 and TRBJ2-1; maybe TRBD1 (5 bases). The J call may be wrong; the DNA end is better matched by TRBJ2-7. CDR3 sequence (DNA): TGCGCCAGCAGCCCCCTGGGGCACTCATACGAGCAGTACTTC. Amino acid sequence: CASSPLGHSYEQYF.